This TCR beta chain was recorded in a study of cytomegalovirus exposure and HLA in healthy donors. In this sample, this clone turned up a few times. Antigen: not known. Whole-study results and caveats: The study designated about 160 TCR beta chains cytomegalovirus-associated. Within a later analysis, the majority of CMV-associated TCR beta chains appeared HLA-restricted. Reported results showed that the classifier diagnosed cytomegalovirus status with high specificity and sensitivity.

The PCR made use of 60 Vbeta and 13 Jbeta primers. Original analysis: In a later analysis, some 10 million of tens of millions of unique beta chains occurred in at least two donors. The assay was immunoSEQ multiplex PCR, and TCRdb's table has in-frame clones only and misses some. That table gives V, J and clone size, and the DNA gave D and trimming. The table lists some 250,000 clones, 82% of them singletons. The sequence was obtained from a woman aged 40-49 years in good health and CMV-seropositive. Sequenced input: PBMCs.

The CDR3 is CASRAGTGMETGELFF. Here the CDR3 DNA reads TGTGCCAGTAGGGCCGGGACAGGGATGGAAACCGGGGAGCTGTTTTTT. The chain employs TRBV19 and TRBJ2-2; 9 bases agree with TRBD1. This CDR3 region has 16 residues. The ends lost 6 bases at V and 5 bases at J; junction bases unmatched: 10. In germline, CDR1 is LNHDA, CDR2 SQIVND (reference sequence).